One sample yielded the 28 T cell receptor beta chains listed below, sequenced in a study of T cell responses to AZD1222 COVID-19 vaccine. Produced via immunoSEQ multiplex PCR; TCRdb's table is partial and in-frame only. Altogether 95,000 to 150,000 clones are present, around 90% being singletons, with the ten largest covering 4% to 4.5%. The sample here was peripheral blood, taken 28 days after the second dose of the MenACWY control vaccine. These receptors were obtained from an adult who received the MenACWY meningococcal vaccine as a control.

Here the CDR3 reads CASSSLAPNTGELFF. In nucleotides, the CDR3 is TGTGCCAGCAGCTCTTTAGCTCCGAACACCGGGGAGCTGTTTTTT. The chain couples TRBV7-9 to TRBJ2-2, with D unclear. CDR1 is SEHNR and CDR2 is FQNEAQ in the germline V gene (reference sequence). The ends were cut back, 4 bases at V and 0 bases at J, with 9 bases in the middle. The CDR3 runs 15 residues.

The chain employs TRBV15 and TRBJ1-6; TRBD1 is a possible D gene (6 bases). CDR3 length: 15 amino acids. The V end was cut by 8 bases, the J end by 4 bases, with 15 bases between. CDR1 and CDR2 from the germline V gene are LNHNV and YYDKDF (reference sequence). CDR3 residues: CATDPGDTYNSPLHF. DNA of the CDR3: TGTGCCACCGACCCCGGGGACACATATAATTCACCCCTCCACTTT.

V and J are TRBV21-1 and TRBJ2-3. TRBV21-1 is described as a pseudogene. The length of the CDR3 is 14 residues. The CDR3 DNA follows: TGTGCCAGCAGCACGGGTATTGGGCCAGATACGCAGTATTTT. This sequence encodes CASSTGIGPDTQYF.

The chain employs TRBV6-5 and TRBJ2-2; D uncertain. CDR3 length: 13 residues. Trimming left V 2 bases short and J 6 bases short, with 7 bases between. CDR1 is MNHEY, CDR2 SVGAGI, per germline. CDR3 DNA sequence: TGTGCCAGCAGTTACAAGGGTGCCGGGGAGCTGTTTTTT. It specifies CASSYKGAGELFF.

The chain links TRBV7-7 to TRBJ2-7; possible D gene TRBD2, 7 bases. The CDR3 length is 18 residues. The V gene's germline CDR1 is SSHAT and CDR2 FNYEAQ (reference sequence). Deletions cut 4 bases from V and 3 bases from J, with 25 bases between. The CDR3 sequence is CASSSLPKTTGGNYEQYV. The CDR3 nucleotides read TGTGCCAGCAGCTCCTTACCCAAAACTACGGGGGGCAACTACGAGCAGTACGTC.

This clone came up once. This sample includes further DNA sequences coding for the same CDR3. V is TRBV2 and J is TRBJ1-6, with 7 bases matching TRBD1. V was clipped by 1 base and J by 6 bases; unmatched bases: 0. CDR1 and CDR2 (germline): SNHLY, FYNNEI. The CDR3 sequence is 14 residues long. This chain's CDR3 is CASSEGQGNSPLHF. CDR3 sequence (DNA): TGTGCCAGCAGTGAAGGACAGGGTAATTCACCCCTCCACTTT.

This clone is categorized as medium-sized. The rearrangement uses TRBV27 and TRBJ2-1; no firm D call. In germline, CDR1 is MNHEY, CDR2 SMNVEV (reference sequence). Trimming removed 3 bases at V and 7 bases at J, with 13 bases between. The CDR3 is 14 residues long. The CDR3 sequence is CASSLRQDGNEQFF. DNA for the CDR3: TGTGCCAGCAGTTTGCGGCAGGACGGAAATGAGCAGTTCTTC.

V is TRBV27 and J is TRBJ1-2, with D perhaps matching TRBD1 (5 bases). This CDR3 has 16 residues. Germline V gives CDR1 MNHEY, CDR2 SMNVEV (reference sequence). Trimming took off 3 bases at V and 3 bases at J, with 17 bases between the two ends. The CDR3 sequence is CASSFKGPPLYYGYTF. The CDR3 coding sequence is TGTGCCAGCAGTTTCAAGGGGCCGCCCCTTTACTATGGCTACACCTTC.

This chain uses TRBV11-2 with TRBJ2-7, with D unresolved. CDR1 is SGHAT and CDR2 is FQNNGV in the germline V gene. V dropped 4 bases and J dropped 3 bases, with 10 bases sitting between them. The CDR3 sequence is 13 residues long. The CDR3 nucleotides read TGTGCCAGCAGCTCTGGGTCTAACTACGAGCAGTACTTC. This encodes CASSSGSNYEQYF.

This clone was detected only a few times. The rearrangement uses TRBV3-1 (or the pseudogene TRBV3-2) and TRBJ2-2; D unclear. The ends were cut back, 0 bases at V and 7 bases at J, with 12 bases in the middle. Germline V CDR1 and CDR2: LGHDT, YNNKEL (reference sequence). The CDR3 extends over 15 amino acids. For the CDR3, the DNA is TGTGCCAGCAGCCAAGAACTCCACGATAACGGGGAGCTGTTTTTT. Its translation is CASSQELHDNGELFF.

The chain joins TRBV19 to TRBJ1-2, with 7 bases matching TRBD1. From germline, CDR1 is LNHDA and CDR2 SQIVND (reference sequence). V shed 7 bases and J 0 bases; nucleotides not matched to a gene: 5. The CDR3 length is 14 residues. The CDR3 sequence is CASTRQGTNYGYTF. Written as DNA, the CDR3 is TGTGCCAGTACGAGACAGGGCACTAACTATGGCTACACCTTC.

V and J are TRBV28 and TRBJ2-1; 9 positions agree with TRBD1. This CDR3 has 15 residues. V lost 3 bases, J lost 7 bases, and 7 bases stayed unmatched. CDR1 MDHEN and CDR2 SYDVKM come from the germline V gene. The CDR3 DNA follows: TGTGCCAGCAGTTTGTCCGGGACAGGGAGGAATGAGCAGTTCTTC. Encoded protein: CASSLSGTGRNEQFF.

The chain employs TRBV7-9 and TRBJ1-2; weak D call: TRBD1 (5 bases). CDR1 is SEHNR, CDR2 FQNEAQ, per germline (reference sequence). Between the trimmed V and J ends, which lost 5 bases and 7 bases, there was a span of 11 bases. The CDR3 length is 12 residues. The CDR3 DNA sequence: TGTGCCAGCAGCGCCAGGGCATCTGGCTACACCTTC. Translation: CASSARASGYTF.

V and J are TRBV25-1 and TRBJ1-4; a possible D gene is TRBD1 (5 bases). Trimming took 1 base from V and 3 from J, leaving 18 bases between them. Germline V gene lookup returns CDR1 MGHDK and CDR2 SYGVNS. This CDR3 is 18 amino acids long. This chain's CDR3 is CASSEFAGLSGANEKLFF. CDR3 sequence (DNA): TGTGCCAGCAGTGAATTTGCGGGCCTATCGGGGGCTAATGAAAAACTGTTTTTT.

The chain joins TRBV6-2 or TRBV6-3 to TRBJ2-3; TRBD2 matches 7 bases. Germline V gene lookup returns CDR1 MNHEY and CDR2 SVGEGT. The CDR3 length is 15 residues. V shed 2 bases, J shed 1 base, and the junction held 3 bases outside the gene matches. CDR3 in DNA: TGTGCCAGCAGTTACCGGGACTACCGCACAGATACGCAGTATTTT. Its translation: CASSYRDYRTDTQYF.

The rearrangement joins TRBV6-5 to TRBJ1-1; D is undetermined. This CDR3 comprises 13 residues. Trimming stripped 3 bases from V and 4 bases from J, with 9 bases between. The V gene's germline CDR1 is MNHEY and CDR2 SVGAGI. CDR3 nucleotides: TGTGCCAGCAGTTATGAGTGGACCACTGAAGCTTTCTTT. Amino acids: CASSYEWTTEAFF.

V is TRBV4-1 and J is TRBJ2-7; possible D gene TRBD2, 6 bases. There are 16 residues in the CDR3. V gave up 3 bases and J gave up 2 bases, with 17 bases separating them. Germline V gene sequence: CDR1 MGHRA, CDR2 YSYEKL. CDR3 nucleotides: TGCGCCAGCAGCCAGACTGGGGACTCTCGGGCCTACGAGCAGTACTTC. It codes for CASSQTGDSRAYEQYF.

This chain joins TRBV10-2 and TRBJ2-1; D gene uncertain. With 5 bases removed from V and 5 bases from J, the gap between germline ends came to 7 bases. CDR1 is WSHSY, CDR2 SAAADI, per germline. The CDR3 extends over 12 amino acids. The CDR3 DNA is TGCGCCAGCAGTTGGACCAACAATGAGCAGTTCTTC. Translated: CASSWTNNEQFF.

The chain combines TRBV14 with TRBJ1-3; TRBD1 might be the D (5 bases). The V and J ends lost 1 base and 3 bases respectively, with 13 bases between them. This CDR3 comprises 16 residues. Per the germline V gene, CDR1 is SGHDN and CDR2 is FVKESK. Here the CDR3 DNA reads TGTGCCAGCAGCCAAGTTTCAGGGATCTTTGGAAACACCATATATTTT. Protein sequence: CASSQVSGIFGNTIYF.

J is TRBJ1-5 and V is TRBV29-1, with D possibly being TRBD1 (5 bases). From germline, CDR1 is SQVTM and CDR2 ANQGSEA. Trimming cost V 5 bases and J 1 base, with 12 bases left between them. The CDR3 runs 14 residues. The CDR3 sequence: CSVTKGPSNQPQHF. CDR3 nucleotide sequence: TGCAGCGTTACCAAGGGACCAAGCAATCAGCCCCAGCATTTT.

This sequence joins TRBV11-2 and TRBJ2-3; 8 positions agree with TRBD2. This CDR3 region has 15 residues. Germline V CDR1 and CDR2: SGHAT, FQNNGV. V shed 4 bases and J 0 bases; nucleotides not matched to a gene: 3. CDR3 sequence: CASSWTSSSTDTQYF. The CDR3 nucleotides read TGTGCCAGCAGCTGGACTAGCAGTAGCACAGATACGCAGTATTTT.

The chain is built from TRBV9 and TRBJ2-5, with 8 nucleotides matching TRBD1. CDR3 length equals 16 residues. Germline CDR1 and CDR2: SGDLS and YYNGEE. J was trimmed by 5 bases and V by 0 bases; bases with no gene match: 9. This CDR3 reads CASSVEGGRGPETQYF. CDR3 sequence (DNA): TGTGCCAGCAGCGTAGAAGGCGGCAGGGGGCCGGAGACCCAGTACTTC.

The rearrangement links TRBV7-9 to TRBJ1-4; 7 bases line up with TRBD1. The V gene's germline CDR1 is SEHNR and CDR2 FQNEAQ (reference sequence). The ends lost 2 bases at V and 11 bases at J; junction bases unmatched: 2. The CDR3 totals 12 residues. The CDR3 reads CASSLSTGKLFF. The CDR3, as DNA: TGTGCCAGCAGCTTATCGACAGGGAAACTGTTTTTT.

The chain is built from TRBV12-3 or TRBV12-4 and TRBJ2-7; 13 bases map to TRBD2. Trimming at V came to 3 bases and at J to 11 bases, leaving 4 bases not matched to a gene. The CDR3 covers 13 residues. The DNA for the CDR3 is TGTGCCAGCAGTTTGCCGGGACTAGCGGGAAAGTACTTC. It codes for CASSLPGLAGKYF.

The chain carries TRBV5-1 and TRBJ2-3, with D maybe TRBD2 (5 bases). The germline CDR1 and CDR2 sequences are SGHRS and YFSETQ. CDR3 length: 15 amino acids. Trimming pared 2 bases from V and 0 bases from J, leaving 10 bases between. CDR3 loop: CASSLKAASTDTQYF. In DNA, the CDR3 is TGCGCCAGCAGCTTAAAAGCGGCTAGCACAGATACGCAGTATTTT.

This clone occurred a few times. The V call is TRBV24-1, the J call TRBJ1-3, with 10 bases identical to TRBD1. The CDR3 covers 17 residues. Germline CDR1 reads KGHDR; CDR2 reads SFDVKD. V lost 12 bases, J lost 2 bases, and 15 bases stayed unmatched. The DNA of the CDR3 is TGTGCCCCCATATTCCGGGACAGGGGAACGGCTGGAAACACCATATATTTT. The encoded protein is CAPIFRDRGTAGNTIYF.

The chain has TRBV4-3 and TRBJ2-2; the D is unclear. The V and J ends lost 0 bases and 4 bases respectively, with 9 bases between them. Germline CDR1 is LGHNA and CDR2 is YSLEER. This CDR3 region has 15 residues. This chain's CDR3 is CASSQDTPFTGELFF. DNA for the CDR3: TGCGCCAGCAGCCAAGATACCCCGTTCACCGGGGAGCTGTTTTTT.

The chain links TRBV19 to TRBJ2-2, with D possibly TRBD2 on 6 matching bases. Trimming removed 3 bases from V and 4 bases from J, with 9 bases in between. The CDR3 is 14 amino acids. Germline V lookup: CDR1 LNHDA, CDR2 SQIVND (reference sequence). In nucleotides, the CDR3 is TGTGCCAGTAGTATTGGAGGGAGCACCGGGGAGCTGTTTTTT. Amino acids: CASSIGGSTGELFF.